One T cell receptor beta chain is described in this entry. The sample is drawn from a study of early stage breast cancer tumors. Method: immunoSEQ multiplex PCR; TCRdb's copy keeps in-frame clones and lacks some. This sample has approximately 33,000 clones, with around 75% found just once. V was pared by 5 bases and J by 5 bases, with 17 bases between. CDR1 is LNHDA, CDR2 SQIVND, per germline (reference sequence). The CDR3 extends over 15 amino acids. This rearrangement joins TRBV19 to TRBJ2-3, with TRBD2 as a possible D gene (6 bases). The sequenced sample consisted of blood. The TCR originated in a person in their 40s with breast cancer. The CDR3: CASSLDPWGGDTQYF. As DNA, the CDR3 is TGTGCCAGTAGTTTGGACCCCTGGGGAGGAGATACGCAGTATTTT. Variable domain in full (rest from reference TRBV19 and TRBJ2-3): DGGITQSPKYLFRKEGQNVTLSCEQNLNHDAMYWYRQDPGQGLRLIYYSQIVNDFQKGDIAEGYSVSREKKESFPLTVTSAQKNPTAFYLCASSLDPWGGDTQYFGPGTRLTVL.